The T cell receptor beta chain under discussion was sequenced for a study of cytomegalovirus exposure and HLA in healthy donors. PCR used 60 Vbeta primers and 13 Jbeta primers. This table comes from immunoSEQ multiplex PCR, and its TCRdb copy is limited to in-frame clones, with some not included. The sample contains 150,000 or so clones, 70% to 85% of which appear only once. Whole-study findings and limits: Researchers counted approximately 160 TCR beta chains as cytomegalovirus-associated. As a later analysis showed, a missense DCLRE1C variant was linked to trimming of TCR beta V- and J-genes.

The CDR3 has 15 residues. V was clipped by 4 bases and J by 0 bases, with 13 bases between them. CDR1 and CDR2 from the germline V gene are SGHRS and YFSETQ. Comments on this clone: Its antigen is as yet unknown.

This clonotype was obtained from a woman between 45 and 60 years old in good health and CMV-seropositive. The chain combines TRBV5-1 with TRBJ1-1, with D uncertain. Sequencing was performed on PBMCs. The CDR3 sequence is CASSAIEKMNTEAFF. The CDR3 coding sequence is TGCGCCAGCAGCGCTATAGAGAAGATGAACACTGAAGCTTTCTTT.